This is a list of T cell receptor beta chains from one sample in a study of blood T cell repertoires in COVID-19. TCRdb keeps only in-frame clones here, not all; method: immunoSEQ multiplex PCR. Altogether 120,000 to 150,000 clones are present, 79% being singletons, with the ten largest covering 8.6%. The sequenced sample was peripheral blood. These receptors all come from a man over 45 with active or convalescent COVID-19. Each CDR3 is given without its conserved first and last residue. Rows may omit the clone size; those that give it use once, few, many or a size class.

V,length,J,size,CDR3
TRBV27,14,TRBJ2-7,few,ASSPQLAGAGYEQY
TRBV29-1,12,TRBJ2-1,-,SAIPSGPYNEQF
TRBV19,12,TRBJ2-1,-,ATDWGLGYNEQF
TRBV7-9,13,TRBJ2-3,many,ASSPSSLGTDTQY
TRBV7-8,15,TRBJ2-1,-,ASSLSAGGSSYNEQF
TRBV2,13,TRBJ2-5,-,ASSELAGGRETQY
TRBV2,12,TRBJ1-6,-,ASSTGRGNSPLH
TRBV6-1,12,TRBJ1-2,-,ASSEYGGDYGYT
TRBV5-1,12,TRBJ2-1,few,ASRLGQGAAEQF
TRBV28,13,TRBJ2-2,-,ATLRQGERTGELF
TRBV7-2,17,TRBJ2-4,few,ASSFGGRVAGLSKNIQY
TRBV7-2,14,TRBJ2-1,once,ASSLAALGSYNEQF
TRBV3-1/TRBV3-2,15,TRBJ2-1,-,ASSQDLLAGSYNEQF
TRBV19,14,TRBJ2-5,-,ASSIEAGGGQETQY
TRBV27,12,TRBJ1-1,-,ASRRNTGSTEAF
TRBV4-2,17,TRBJ1-6,many,ASSPRDSSSGNINSPLH
TRBV7-2,15,TRBJ2-4,once,ASSLIRRPAGKNIQY
TRBV10-2,10,TRBJ2-1,-,ASSLGYNEQF
TRBV5-8,13,TRBJ1-2,few,ASSFMPGAGYGYT
TRBV27,15,TRBJ2-3,-,ASSLSGDYPGPDTQY
TRBV4-2,14,TRBJ2-7,once,ASSQNLGPNSYEQY
TRBV28,14,TRBJ2-3,-,ASSRRTSGIGDTQY
TRBV28,17,TRBJ2-7,-,ASSPPDRGRTRRVYEQY
TRBV29-1,13,TRBJ2-5,-,STGTSGAYQETQY
TRBV27,14,TRBJ1-6,-,ASSLMGSSYNSPLH
TRBV5-1,13,TRBJ2-7,-,ASSWEGGKSYEQY
TRBV6-4,11,TRBJ1-2,-,ASREGEYGGYT
TRBV28,12,TRBJ1-2,few,ASSLRQGSRGYT
TRBV12-5,14,TRBJ2-3,-,ASGPRGTSGTDTQY
TRBV7-2,13,TRBJ1-3,-,ASSLNGPSGNTIY
TRBV3-1/TRBV3-2,12,TRBJ1-6,-,ASSQGQGNSPLH
TRBV5-1,14,TRBJ2-2,-,ASSLAQASNTGELF
TRBV19,11,TRBJ1-1,-,ASSSTGSTEAF
TRBV27,13,TRBJ1-1,once,ASSLFGQTNTEAF
TRBV7-9,11,TRBJ2-7,-,ASGSQGTYEQY
TRBV27,14,TRBJ2-1,-,ASSSKSGWVYNEQF
TRBV18,12,TRBJ2-2,few,ASLEDSHRGELF
TRBV2,11,TRBJ2-7,-,ASRTSGSLVQY
TRBV15,12,TRBJ1-5,-,ATSRDIRGQPQH
TRBV7-9,13,TRBJ2-5,-,ASSLGGQDQETQY
TRBV27,13,TRBJ2-3,once,ASSSHTGGTDTQY
TRBV3-1/TRBV3-2,14,TRBJ2-5,-,ASSQETSSPWETQY
TRBV6-5,11,TRBJ1-2,few,ASSYDRNYGYT
TRBV28,13,TRBJ2-5,-,ASSSQGGVGETQY
TRBV15,11,TRBJ2-7,-,ATSRDNSYEQY
TRBV7-6,12,TRBJ1-5,-,ASSLVVRGQPQH
TRBV27,13,TRBJ2-2,-,ASSYQTGNTGELF